Each of the 9 T cell receptor beta chains below was sequenced from the same sample in a study of cytomegalovirus exposure and HLA in healthy donors. PCR involved 60 Vbeta and 13 Jbeta primers. The method was immunoSEQ multiplex PCR; TCRdb's version includes in-frame clones alone and lacks a portion of them. There are about 120,000 clones in the sample; over 70% occur only once, and roughly 3% lies in the top ten. Material: PBMCs. The source of these receptors is a woman aged 40 to 55 in good health and CMV-seropositive.

The rearrangement links TRBV18 to TRBJ1-2; D remains ambiguous. Germline CDR1 KGHSH, CDR2 LQKENI. Deletions cut 3 bases from V and 1 base from J, with 6 bases between. The CDR3 consists of 13 residues. CDR3 in amino acids: CASSPGINYGYTF. The CDR3 DNA follows: TGTGCCAGCTCACCGGGCATTAACTATGGCTACACCTTC.

The chain has TRBV18 and TRBJ1-1, with 10 bases aligning to TRBD1. This CDR3 comprises 17 residues. Germline V gene data show CDR1 as KGHSH and CDR2 as LQKENI. V trimming: 2 bases; J trimming: 3 bases; junction bases outside the gene matches: 9. Written as DNA, the CDR3 is TGTGCCAGCTCACCAGCGACAGGGGGCTTCCGGGACACTGAAGCTTTCTTT. This translates into CASSPATGGFRDTEAFF.

J is TRBJ1-4 and V is TRBV27, with a possible D match to TRBD1 (6 bases). The V gene lost 6 bases and the J gene lost 8 bases, with 19 bases spanning the gap. Germline CDR1 is MNHEY and CDR2 is SMNVEV (reference sequence). This CDR3 spans 15 amino acids. CDR3 sequence reads: CASSHLQGGEEKLFF. The CDR3 DNA is TGTGCCAGCAGCCATCTACAGGGTGGTGAAGAAAAACTGTTTTTT. Full variable domain (remainder filled in from reference TRBV27 and TRBJ1-4): EAQVTQNPRYLITVTGKKLTVTCSQNMNHEYMSWYRQDPGLGLRQIYYSMNVEVTDKGDVPEGYKVSRKEKRNFPLILESPSPNQTSLYFCASSHLQGGEEKLFFGSGTQLSVL.

J is TRBJ2-3 and V is TRBV7-3, with 11 bases lining up with TRBD2. CDR1 is SGHTA and CDR2 is FQGTGA in the germline V gene. The CDR3 is 15 amino acids. The V segment lost 4 bases and the J segment 0 bases; nucleotides outside the gene matches: 0. CDR3 loop: CASSWTSGSTDTQYF. The CDR3 DNA sequence: TGTGCCAGCAGCTGGACTAGCGGGAGCACAGATACGCAGTATTTT.

This clone was counted a few times. As DNA, the CDR3 is TGTGCCAGCAGACAGGGGGCTGAAGCTTTCTTT. Translating it yields CASRQGAEAFF. J is TRBJ1-1 and V is TRBV2; TRBD1 aligns across 8 bases. After removal of 6 bases from V and 6 bases from J, the junction contained 0 bases not matched to a gene. From germline, CDR1 is SNHLY and CDR2 FYNNEI. This CDR3 has 11 amino acids.

The chain has TRBV28 and TRBJ1-5; 10 positions match TRBD1. V dropped 3 bases and J dropped 4; count of bases not matched to a gene: 6. Per the germline V gene, CDR1 is MDHEN and CDR2 is SYDVKM. CDR3 length: 16 amino acids. The CDR3 nucleotides are TGTGCCAGCAGTTTGCCGACAGGGGGCGCGAATCAGCCCCAGCATTTT. Protein product: CASSLPTGGANQPQHF. Full variable domain (outside the CDR3, taken from reference TRBV28 and TRBJ1-5): DVKVTQSSRYLVKRTGEKVFLECVQDMDHENMFWYRQDPGLGLRLIYFSYDVKMKEKGDIPEGYSVSREKKERFSLILESASTNQTSMYLCASSLPTGGANQPQHFGDGTRLSIL.

The J gene is TRBJ1-1, the V gene TRBV7-9, with 8 bases that match TRBD1. CDR3 length: 16 residues. Germline CDR1 reads SEHNR; CDR2 reads FQNEAQ (reference sequence). V shed 3 bases and J 1 base; nucleotides not matched to a gene: 7. The CDR3 loop is CASSFRQGTWNTEAFF. In DNA, the CDR3 is TGTGCCAGCAGCTTCCGACAGGGGACTTGGAACACTGAAGCTTTCTTT.

The chain is built from TRBV7-9 and TRBJ1-2; weak D call: TRBD1 (5 bases). This CDR3 is 16 amino acids long. Trimming cost V 1 base and J 2 bases, with 14 bases left between them. Germline CDR1 is SEHNR and CDR2 is FQNEAQ (reference sequence). The CDR3 DNA is TGTGCCAGCAGCTTAGAGGCGCAGGGAAAGAACTATGGCTACACCTTC. It translates to CASSLEAQGKNYGYTF.

The chain has TRBV30 and TRBJ2-3, with D hard to call. V shed 2 bases and J shed 6 bases, with 6 bases lying between them. The CDR3 has 11 residues. Germline V gene sequence: CDR1 GTSNPN, CDR2 SVGIG (reference sequence). Written as DNA, the CDR3 is TGTGCCTGGAGTTTGAGGGATACGCAGTATTTT. Translating gives CAWSLRDTQYF.